The 9 T cell receptor beta chains reported below all come from one sample, sequenced in a study of T-cell memory formation after mild COVID-19. TCRdb reprocessed the 5' RACE reads via MiXCR and lists one record per CDR3 protein. The sample includes about 200,000 distinct CDR3 sequences, 9% to 10% of them seen just once. The specimen was PBMCs or a T cell subset sorted from them (not recorded which). Receptors were obtained from a young man who had mild COVID-19 (a few samples of this study predate the infection). Cell type and time point are not known.

The rearrangement joins TRBV7-2 to TRBJ2-7; 7 nucleotides match TRBD1. This CDR3 is 14 amino acids long. In germline, CDR1 is SGHTA, CDR2 FQGNSA. Trimming removed 1 base from V and 9 bases from J; junction bases left unmatched: 9. The CDR3 nucleotides read TGTGCCAGCAGCTTAGGTGGACAGGCCTCCCGGCAGTACGTC. Protein product: CASSLGGQASRQYV.

The chain has TRBV7-2 and TRBJ2-1, with 9 bases matching TRBD1. The CDR3 is made up of 16 amino acids. V lost 1 base, J lost 2 bases, and 3 bases stayed unmatched. Germline V gene sequence: CDR1 SGHTA, CDR2 FQGNSA. The CDR3 nucleotides read TGTGCCAGCAGCTTAGTCGGGACAGGGCCCTACAATGAGCAGTTCTTC. This codes for CASSLVGTGPYNEQFF.

The sample holds a few counts of this clonotype. The chain employs TRBV5-5 and TRBJ2-1, with a weak D call TRBD1 (6 bases). Deletions cut 4 bases from V and 8 bases from J, with 22 bases between. The CDR3 totals 16 residues. In germline, CDR1 is SGHKS, CDR2 YYEKEE (reference sequence). The DNA of the CDR3 is TGTGCCAGCAGCGACAGGACCCCCCTCCTCGTCGATGAGCAGTTCTTC. Residues: CASSDRTPLLVDEQFF.

This chain uses TRBV2 with TRBJ1-1; perhaps TRBD1 as D (6 bases). The germline CDR1 and CDR2 sequences are SNHLY and FYNNEI. The V and J ends lost 11 bases and 5 bases respectively, with 21 bases between them. This CDR3 region has 14 residues. DNA for the CDR3: TGTGCCCGCGAGGGCCAGGGGCGGGGGACTGAAGCTTTCTTT. Its translation is CAREGQGRGTEAFF.

The genes are TRBV6-6 and TRBJ2-7, with 7 positions matching TRBD1. V was clipped by 7 bases and J by 1 base; unmatched bases: 4. Looked up from germline, CDR1 is MNHNY and CDR2 is SVGAGI (reference sequence). This CDR3 comprises 13 residues. The CDR3 nucleotides are TGTGCCAGCAACAGGGGCAAATCCTACGAGCAGTACGTC. It yields the protein CASNRGKSYEQYV.

Many counts were recorded for this clonotype. The CDR3 nucleotides read TGCAGTGTATCCCCGGGTAGCAATCAGCCCCAGCATTTT. It encodes CSVSPGSNQPQHF. The chain carries TRBV20-1 and TRBJ1-5; no firm D call. Germline V CDR1 and CDR2: DFQATT, SNEGSKA (reference sequence). Trimming pared 7 bases from V and 0 bases from J, leaving 10 bases between. The CDR3 is made up of 13 amino acids.

This clonotype turned up a few times. This chain uses TRBV6-6 with TRBJ2-1; 7 nucleotides agree with TRBD1. Germline V lookup: CDR1 MNHNY, CDR2 SVGAGI (reference sequence). V lost 6 bases, J lost 7 bases, and 9 bases stayed unmatched. The CDR3 has 14 amino acids. The CDR3 DNA sequence: TGTGCCAGCAGCTACAACAGGGGTGGGAATGAGCAGTTCTTC. Translation gives CASSYNRGGNEQFF.

In its sample, this clonotype was seen a few times. This rearrangement joins TRBV7-8 to TRBJ2-4, with D unclear. V lost 1 base and J 7 bases, leaving 14 bases between the germline ends. CDR1 and CDR2 (germline): SGHVS, FQNEAQ. This CDR3 spans 15 amino acids. CDR3 coding DNA: TGTGCCAGCAGCTTAGGACCCGGACCGCTGAACATTCAGTACTTC. Its protein product is CASSLGPGPLNIQYF.

This clonotype was observed a handful of times. At one boundary the junction diverges from the germline segment, which might be a read error. The V call is TRBV20-1, the J call TRBJ2-1, with 8 bases that match TRBD2. Germline V gives CDR1 DFQATT, CDR2 SNEGSKA (reference sequence). CDR3 size: 13 residues. The CDR3 region is CSARAGAYSEQFF. Written as DNA, the CDR3 is TGCAGTGCAAGAGCGGGGGCCTACAGCGAGCAGTTCTTC.